This TCR beta chain was profiled in a study of persistence of HIV-infected CD4 T cells. In the study overall: Median time on suppressive ART was seven to eight years. A larger, less memory-rich fraction responded to anti-CD3/anti-CD28 beads than to antigen.

The CDR3 extends over 18 amino acids. V shed 4 bases, J shed 6 bases, and the junction held 17 bases outside the gene matches. Germline V gene data show CDR1 as SGHKS and CDR2 as YYEKEE (reference sequence). This clone was seen once. The antigen is not known. Nonspecific anti-CD3/anti-CD28 bead stimulation represents the broad CD4+ T cell repertoire. CD4+ T cells upregulating both CD40 ligand and CD69 were sorted as responding cells. For at least 4 years, plasma HIV-1 RNA was undetectable (<50 copies/mL). Anti-CD28/CD49d costimulation, CD40-blocking antibody and enfuvirtide were given to CD8-depleted PBMCs for about 18 hours. This was the immunoSEQ version 4 assay in survey mode. TCRdb's copy holds only in-frame clones and misses some; the assay was immunoSEQ multiplex PCR. The data contain approximately 45,000 clones, about 87% of them singletons.

The chain is built from TRBV5-5 and TRBJ2-2; 8 bases are shared with TRBD1. Sequencing was performed on CD4+ T cells sorted from PBMCs after 18-hour stimulation, taken from a patient who received antiretroviral therapy. The sequence was obtained from an adult woman with HIV who was CMV-seropositive. DNA of the CDR3: TGTGCCAGCAGCCCTGGGAGCGGACAGGGACGGATGCCCGGGGAGCTGTTTTTT. This gives the protein CASSPGSGQGRMPGELFF. Drawing the rest from reference TRBV5-5 and TRBJ2-2, the complete variable domain is DAGVTQSPTHLIKTRGQQVTLRCSPISGHKSVSWYQQVLGQGPQFIFQYYEKEERGRGNFPDRFSARQFPNYSSELNVNALLLGDSALYLCASSPGSGQGRMPGELFFGEGSRLTVL.